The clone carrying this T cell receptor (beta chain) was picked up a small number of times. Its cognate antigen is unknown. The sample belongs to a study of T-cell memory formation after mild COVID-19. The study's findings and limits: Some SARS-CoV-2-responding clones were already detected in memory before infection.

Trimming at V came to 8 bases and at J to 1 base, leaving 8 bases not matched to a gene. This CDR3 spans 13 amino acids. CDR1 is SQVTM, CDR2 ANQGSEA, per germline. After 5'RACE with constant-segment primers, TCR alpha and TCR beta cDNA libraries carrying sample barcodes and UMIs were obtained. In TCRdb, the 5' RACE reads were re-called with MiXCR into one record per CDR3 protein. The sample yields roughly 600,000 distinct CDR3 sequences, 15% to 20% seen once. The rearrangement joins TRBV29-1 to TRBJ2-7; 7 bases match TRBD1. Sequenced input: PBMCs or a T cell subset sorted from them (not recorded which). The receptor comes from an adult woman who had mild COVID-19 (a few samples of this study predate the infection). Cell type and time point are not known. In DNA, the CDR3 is TGCAGCTTCCGGGACAGAGAATCCTACGAGCAGTACTTC. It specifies CSFRDRESYEQYF.